Listed here are 3 T cell receptor beta chains from one sample, sequenced in a study of T cells in women clearing cervical HPV infection. Repertoires were generated with immunoSEQ multiplex PCR, while TCRdb's copy carries only in-frame clones and drops some. This sample's clone table lists tens of thousands of clones. Sequencing was done on a sample of blood buffy coat. The receptors here all came from a woman aged 18-70 years with a cervical HPV16 infection that either progressed to CIN3+ or cleared (not recorded which).

A word on this clone: The CDR3 end is not reached by the read, which stops 3 residues before it; the germline J gene fills it in. The genes are TRBV19 and TRBJ2-5; 7 bases agree with TRBD1. The germline CDR1 and CDR2 sequences are LNHDA and SQIVND (reference sequence). The CDR3 has 14 amino acids. The CDR3 protein is CASSFDRAPGTQYF. Partial CDR3 DNA: TGTGCCAGTAGTTTCGACAGGGCCCCGGGAACC.

Remarks on this clone: The missing CDR3 end, 3 residues past where the read stops, is filled in from the germline J gene. V and J are TRBV14 and TRBJ2-1; D ambiguous. Germline V gene lookup returns CDR1 SGHDN and CDR2 FVKESK. V dropped 1 base and J dropped 9 bases, with 13 bases sitting between them. The CDR3 spans 14 residues. Partial CDR3 DNA: TGTGCCAGCAGCCAAGGGATGAGCGTCGGTGAG. This codes for CASSQGMSVGE. The CDR3 as a whole reads CASSQGMSVGEQFF. The variable domain in full, completed from reference TRBV14 and TRBJ2-1, reads EAGVTQFPSHSVIEKGQTVTLRCDPISGHDNLYWYRRVMGKEIKFLLHFVKESKQDESGMPNNRFLAERTGGTYSTLKVQPAELEDSGVYFCASSQGMSVGEQFFGPGTRLTVL.

The CDR3 loop is CASNLGGTNTGELFF. The CDR3 DNA, read in part, is TGTGCCAGCAACTTAGGCGGGACGAACACCGGGGAG. This chain connects TRBV5-5 to TRBJ2-2; perhaps TRBD2 as D (6 bases). The read terminates 3 residues ahead of where the CDR3 ends, so the germline J gene completes it. The CDR3 extends over 15 amino acids. The V gene's germline CDR1 is SGHKS and CDR2 YYEKEE (reference sequence). V was trimmed by 6 bases and J by 0 bases, leaving 12 bases between them.